This paragraph covers one TCR beta chain sequence. Trimming removed 3 bases at V and 7 bases at J, with 15 bases between. CDR1 is SGHVS and CDR2 is FQNEAQ in the germline V gene. The CDR3 runs to 15 residues. This specimen comes from a study of control samples from healthy donors and cancer patients. TCRdb's table, derived via immunoSEQ multiplex PCR, lists solely in-frame clones and lacks some. The data hold about 110,000 clones, with approximately 80% observed a single time. The chain combines TRBV7-8 with TRBJ1-4; maybe TRBD1 (5 bases). Sequencing was performed on blood. The TCR comes from a man younger than 35 in good health. The chain's CDR3 is CASSFERGNVEKLFF. CDR3 nucleotides: TGTGCCAGCAGCTTCGAGCGGGGGAACGTTGAAAAACTGTTTTTT.